The present T cell receptor beta chain was sequenced within a study of blood T cells in healthy people across ages. A word on this clonotype: The antigen is undetermined. A read error may account for a junction end that differs from germline.

The CDR3 is made up of 19 amino acids. A J-beta primer mix and a sample-barcoded 5' primer were used in a second PCR of roughly 6 to 12 cycles. Every cDNA molecule bore a tag from a template-switch adaptor containing 12 random nucleotides. Using its own MiXCR run on the 5' RACE reads, TCRdb lists one record per CDR3 protein. The table has about a million distinct CDR3 sequences, around two fifths seen once. Drawing of peripheral blood yielded ten milliliters from each donor. The study, taken as a whole, reports: Roughly linear declines in TCR beta diversity per million T cells occurred with age. Both naive CD4+ cell counts and diversity were greater in long-lived donors than in aged donors.

What was sequenced was blood. The origin of this receptor is a man younger than 35 in good health. V gene TRBV12-3 or TRBV12-4 combines with J gene TRBJ2-6; TRBD2 aligns across 7 bases. The chain's CDR3 is CVSSLAGRDSSSGANVLTF. CDR3 nucleotide sequence: TGTGTCAGCAGTTTAGCGGGTCGGGATTCTAGCTCTGGGGCCAACGTCCTGACTTTC.